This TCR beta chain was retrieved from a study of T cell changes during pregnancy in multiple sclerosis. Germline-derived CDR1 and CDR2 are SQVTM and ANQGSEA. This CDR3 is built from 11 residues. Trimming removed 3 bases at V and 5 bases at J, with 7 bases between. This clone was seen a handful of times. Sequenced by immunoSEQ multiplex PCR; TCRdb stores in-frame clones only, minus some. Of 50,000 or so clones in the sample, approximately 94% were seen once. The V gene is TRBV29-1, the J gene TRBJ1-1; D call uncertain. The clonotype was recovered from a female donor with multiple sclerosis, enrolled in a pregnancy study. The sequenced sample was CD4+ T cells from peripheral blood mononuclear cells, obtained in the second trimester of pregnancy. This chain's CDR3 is CSVDRETEAFF. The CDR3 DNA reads TGCAGCGTTGACCGGGAGACTGAAGCTTTCTTT.